The sequence of this T cell receptor (beta chain) was determined in a study of T cell responses to AZD1222 COVID-19 vaccine. Whole-study findings and limits: The sample set comprised mostly white British donors with more females, and clonal diversity was possibly underestimated. At baseline, just six AZD1222 recipients tested seropositive. Researchers took repertoire samples only after the peak T cell response had come.

A word on this clone: Antigen: not known.

TCRdb keeps only in-frame clones here, not all; method: immunoSEQ multiplex PCR. The sample yields 40,000 to 45,000 clones, about 82% seen once. CDR3 size: 20 residues. This TCR derives from an adult who received the MenACWY meningococcal vaccine as a control. The source material was peripheral blood, sampled 28 days after the second dose of the MenACWY control vaccine. The chain recombines TRBV12-1 with TRBJ2-1; TRBD2 reflects the table's D call only, with no check against the DNA. TRBV12-1 is a pseudogene. The DNA of the CDR3 is TGTGCCAGCAGCTTTGAGGCCGCACGTTCCGGGAGGATGACCTACAATGAGCAGTTCTTC. Translation: CASSFEAARSGRMTYNEQFF.